This entry lists 11 T cell receptor beta chains sequenced from one sample in a study of blood T cell repertoires in COVID-19. Only in-frame clones appear in the TCRdb table, and some are missing; sequencing was by immunoSEQ multiplex PCR. The table shows about 280,000 clones, with approximately 91% occurring only once. The sample taken for sequencing was peripheral blood. These receptors were obtained from a man aged 18 to 30 with active or convalescent COVID-19.

The chain recombines TRBV18 with TRBJ2-1, with 9 bases aligning to TRBD1. Germline V gene sequence: CDR1 KGHSH, CDR2 LQKENI. The CDR3 sequence is 13 residues long. V trimming: 5 bases; J trimming: 7 bases; junction bases outside the gene matches: 3. The DNA for the CDR3 is TGTGCCAGCTCAACGGACAGGGGAAATGAGCAGTTCTTC. Amino acids: CASSTDRGNEQFF.

V is TRBV2 and J is TRBJ1-5, with D perhaps TRBD1 (5 bases). CDR1 and CDR2 from the germline V gene are SNHLY and FYNNEI. The CDR3 has 14 residues. V was clipped by 4 bases and J by 5 bases, with 12 bases between them. The CDR3 sequence: CASSVGQGYQPQHF. DNA for the CDR3: TGTGCCAGCAGTGTTGGGCAGGGCTATCAGCCCCAGCATTTT. Combining the CDR3 with reference TRBV2 and TRBJ1-5 gives the whole variable domain EPEVTQTPSHQVTQMGQEVILRCVPISNHLYFYWYRQILGQKVEFLVSFYNNEISEKSEIFDDQFSVERPDGSNFTLKIRSTKLEDSAMYFCASSVGQGYQPQHFGDGTRLSIL.

This chain links TRBV11-2 with TRBJ2-6; 7 nucleotides line up with TRBD1. Trimming at V came to 2 bases and at J to 0 bases, leaving 7 bases not matched to a gene. The CDR3 runs 18 residues. CDR1 SGHAT and CDR2 FQNNGV come from the germline V gene. In DNA, the CDR3 is TGTGCCAGCAGCTTAAACAGGGGCCTACCCTCTGGGGCCAACGTCCTGACTTTC. Protein sequence: CASSLNRGLPSGANVLTF.

This chain connects TRBV7-2 to TRBJ1-5; 7 bases line up with TRBD1. The CDR3 sequence is 16 residues long. Germline V CDR1 and CDR2: SGHTA, FQGNSA. With V trimmed by 5 bases and J by 5 bases, 12 bases remained unmatched. CDR3 DNA sequence: TGTGCCAGCAGCATCTTCGCTCGGACAGGATATCAGCCCCAGCATTTT. It encodes CASSIFARTGYQPQHF.

The chain has TRBV29-1 and TRBJ1-1, with 9 bases identical to TRBD1. The germline V gene encodes CDR1 SQVTM and CDR2 ANQGSEA. Trimming took 5 bases from V and 7 from J; bases not matched to a gene: 8. The CDR3 loop spans 13 amino acids. CDR3 in amino acids: CSVWGQGGGEAFF. In nucleotides, the CDR3 is TGCAGCGTTTGGGGACAGGGAGGCGGTGAAGCTTTCTTT. Supplemented by reference TRBV29-1 and TRBJ1-1, the full variable domain reads SAVISQKPSRDICQRGTSLTIQCQVDSQVTMMFWYRQQPGQSLTLIATANQGSEATYESGFVIDKFPISRPNLTFSTLTVSNMSPEDSSIYLCSVWGQGGGEAFFGQGTRLTVV.

The rearrangement links TRBV9 to TRBJ2-1; 12 bases agree with TRBD2. The V gene's germline CDR1 is SGDLS and CDR2 YYNGEE. The CDR3 consists of 17 residues. V lost 0 bases and J lost 4; bases outside the gene matches: 5. CDR3 sequence: CASSVATSGGFYNEQFF. CDR3 nucleotide sequence: TGTGCCAGCAGCGTAGCTACTAGCGGGGGGTTTTACAATGAGCAGTTCTTC. Based on the CDR3 plus reference TRBV9 and TRBJ2-1, the full variable domain is DSGVTQTPKHLITATGQRVTLRCSPRSGDLSVYWYQQSLDQGLQFLIQYYNGEERAKGNILERFSAQQFPDLHSELNLSSLELGDSALYFCASSVATSGGFYNEQFFGPGTRLTVL.

This clone was detected only a few times. The J gene is TRBJ1-1, the V gene TRBV19; the D is unclear. This CDR3 comprises 13 residues. CDR1 is LNHDA, CDR2 SQIVND, per germline (reference sequence). V gave up 6 bases and J gave up 0 bases, with 8 bases separating them. The CDR3 protein is CASSTTLNTEAFF. CDR3 sequence (DNA): TGTGCCAGTAGCACCACACTGAACACTGAAGCTTTCTTT. The full variable domain, completed using reference TRBV19 and TRBJ1-1, is DGGITQSPKYLFRKEGQNVTLSCEQNLNHDAMYWYRQDPGQGLRLIYYSQIVNDFQKGDIAEGYSVSREKKESFPLTVTSAQKNPTAFYLCASSTTLNTEAFFGQGTRLTVV.

The rearrangement uses TRBV24-1 and TRBJ1-1; D gene ambiguous. Between the trimmed V and J ends, which lost 12 bases and 1 base, there was a span of 14 bases. CDR3 length: 13 residues. Germline V gene lookup returns CDR1 KGHDR and CDR2 SFDVKD. Here the CDR3 DNA reads TGTGCCCTACCAGCAGGAAAGAACACTGAAGCTTTCTTT. Translation gives CALPAGKNTEAFF.

The chain employs TRBV7-2 and TRBJ2-7; 9 nucleotides line up with TRBD1. Germline V gene data show CDR1 as SGHTA and CDR2 as FQGNSA. V shed 5 bases, J shed 0 bases, and the junction held 5 bases outside the gene matches. The CDR3 is 15 residues long. The CDR3 region is CASSRGQGLSYEQYF. DNA for the CDR3: TGTGCCAGCAGCCGGGGACAGGGCCTCTCCTACGAGCAGTACTTC. Together with reference TRBV7-2 and TRBJ2-7, the CDR3 gives the full variable domain: GAGVSQSPSNKVTEKGKDVELRCDPISGHTALYWYRQSLGQGLEFLIYFQGNSAPDKSGLPSDRFSAERTGGSVSTLTIQRTQQEDSAVYLCASSRGQGLSYEQYFGPGTRLTVT.

This chain links TRBV4-1 with TRBJ1-6; tentative D call: TRBD1 (6 bases). The CDR3 totals 16 residues. The ends were cut back, 0 bases at V and 11 bases at J, with 17 bases in the middle. Germline loops: CDR1 MGHRA, CDR2 YSYEKL. CDR3 sequence (DNA): TGCGCCAGCAGCCAAGATGCCCCCTCAACAGGGACACCCCTCCACTTT. As protein: CASSQDAPSTGTPLHF.

The rearrangement uses TRBV9 and TRBJ2-2, with 9 positions matching TRBD1. V lost 3 bases to trimming and J lost 0 bases; unmatched junction nucleotides: 15. In germline, CDR1 is SGDLS, CDR2 YYNGEE. The CDR3 is 20 amino acids. The CDR3 spells CASSGWLGTTGGANTGELFF. The CDR3 DNA reads as TGTGCCAGCAGCGGTTGGTTGGGCACTACAGGGGGCGCGAACACCGGGGAGCTGTTTTTT.